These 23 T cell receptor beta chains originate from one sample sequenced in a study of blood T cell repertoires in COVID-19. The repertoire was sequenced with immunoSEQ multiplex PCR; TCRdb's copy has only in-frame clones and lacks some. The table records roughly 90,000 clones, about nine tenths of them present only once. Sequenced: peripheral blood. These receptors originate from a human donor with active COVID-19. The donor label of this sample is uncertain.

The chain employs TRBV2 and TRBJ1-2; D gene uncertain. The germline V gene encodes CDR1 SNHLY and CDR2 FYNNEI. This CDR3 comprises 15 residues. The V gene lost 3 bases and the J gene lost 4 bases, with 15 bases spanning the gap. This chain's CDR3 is CASSDSWQAPYGYTF. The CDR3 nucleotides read TGTGCCAGCAGTGATAGTTGGCAGGCACCCTATGGCTACACCTTC.

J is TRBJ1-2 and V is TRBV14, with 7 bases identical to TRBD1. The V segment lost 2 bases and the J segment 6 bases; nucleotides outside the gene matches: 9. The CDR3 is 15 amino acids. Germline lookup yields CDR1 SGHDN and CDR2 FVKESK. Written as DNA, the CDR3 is TGTGCCAGCAGCCAACTGCGGACAGGCGCCAATGGCTACACCTTC. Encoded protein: CASSQLRTGANGYTF.

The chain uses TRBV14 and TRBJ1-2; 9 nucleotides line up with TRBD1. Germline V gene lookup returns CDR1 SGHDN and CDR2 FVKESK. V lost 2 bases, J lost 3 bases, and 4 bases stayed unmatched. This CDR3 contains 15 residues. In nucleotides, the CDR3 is TGTGCCAGCAGCCAACAGACAGGGGGAGACTATGGCTACACCTTC. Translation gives CASSQQTGGDYGYTF.

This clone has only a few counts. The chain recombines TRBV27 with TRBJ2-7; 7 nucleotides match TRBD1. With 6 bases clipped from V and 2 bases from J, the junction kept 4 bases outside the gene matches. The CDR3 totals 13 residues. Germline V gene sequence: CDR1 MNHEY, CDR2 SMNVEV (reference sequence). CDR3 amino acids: CASREGAAYEQYF. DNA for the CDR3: TGTGCCAGCAGAGAGGGGGCCGCCTACGAGCAGTACTTC.

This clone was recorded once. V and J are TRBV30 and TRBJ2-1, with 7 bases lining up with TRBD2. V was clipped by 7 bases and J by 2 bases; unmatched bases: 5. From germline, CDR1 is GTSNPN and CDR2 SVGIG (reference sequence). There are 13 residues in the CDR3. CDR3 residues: CASAGVAYNEQFF. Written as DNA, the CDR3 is TGTGCCTCCGCGGGGGTCGCCTACAATGAGCAGTTCTTC.

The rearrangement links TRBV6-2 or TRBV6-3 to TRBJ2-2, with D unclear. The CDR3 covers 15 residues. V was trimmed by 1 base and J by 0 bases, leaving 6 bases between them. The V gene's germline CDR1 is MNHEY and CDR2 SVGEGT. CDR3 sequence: CASSYWAPNTGELFF. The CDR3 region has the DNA TGTGCCAGCAGTTACTGGGCCCCGAACACCGGGGAGCTGTTTTTT.

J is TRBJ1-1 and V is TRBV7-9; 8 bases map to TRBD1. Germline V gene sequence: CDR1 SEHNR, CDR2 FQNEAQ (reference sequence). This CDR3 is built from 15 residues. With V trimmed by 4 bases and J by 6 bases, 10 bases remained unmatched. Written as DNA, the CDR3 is TGTGCCAGCAGCTCGACAGGGGTTGGAGACCCTGAAGCTTTCTTT. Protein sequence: CASSSTGVGDPEAFF.

CDR3 amino acids: CASSQTRGNEQFF. The CDR3 DNA follows: TGTGCCAGCAGCCAGACCAGGGGGAATGAGCAGTTCTTC. The rearrangement uses TRBV7-3 and TRBJ2-1; 7 bases match TRBD1. Trimming took 5 bases from V and 7 from J; bases not matched to a gene: 5. In germline, CDR1 is SGHTA, CDR2 FQGTGA. CDR3 size: 13 residues.

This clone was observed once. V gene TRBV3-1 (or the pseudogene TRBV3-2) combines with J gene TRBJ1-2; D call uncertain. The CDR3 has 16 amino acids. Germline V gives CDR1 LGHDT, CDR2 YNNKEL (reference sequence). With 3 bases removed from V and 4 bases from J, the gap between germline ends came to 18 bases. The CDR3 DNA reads TGTGCCAGCAGCCACCAACGGGGATTGTTCAGCTATGGCTACACCTTC. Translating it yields CASSHQRGLFSYGYTF.

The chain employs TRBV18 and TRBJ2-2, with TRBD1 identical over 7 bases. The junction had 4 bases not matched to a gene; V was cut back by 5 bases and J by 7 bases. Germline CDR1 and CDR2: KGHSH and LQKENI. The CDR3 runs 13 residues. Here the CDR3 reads CASSSQGFGELFF. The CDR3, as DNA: TGTGCCAGCTCATCACAGGGGTTCGGGGAGCTGTTTTTT.

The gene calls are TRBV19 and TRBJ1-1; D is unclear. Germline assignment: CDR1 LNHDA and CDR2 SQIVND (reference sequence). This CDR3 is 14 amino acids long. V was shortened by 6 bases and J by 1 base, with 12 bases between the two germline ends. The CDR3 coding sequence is TGTGCCAGTAGCCCTACAACAGAGAACACTGAAGCTTTCTTT. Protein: CASSPTTENTEAFF. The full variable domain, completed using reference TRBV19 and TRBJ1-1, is DGGITQSPKYLFRKEGQNVTLSCEQNLNHDAMYWYRQDPGQGLRLIYYSQIVNDFQKGDIAEGYSVSREKKESFPLTVTSAQKNPTAFYLCASSPTTENTEAFFGQGTRLTVV.

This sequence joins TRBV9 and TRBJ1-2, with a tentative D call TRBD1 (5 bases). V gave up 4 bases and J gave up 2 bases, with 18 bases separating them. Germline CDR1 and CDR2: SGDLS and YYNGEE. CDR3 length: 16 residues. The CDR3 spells CASSTPQGQGNYGYTF. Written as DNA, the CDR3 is TGTGCCAGCAGCACCCCCCAGGGTCAGGGAAACTATGGCTACACCTTC.

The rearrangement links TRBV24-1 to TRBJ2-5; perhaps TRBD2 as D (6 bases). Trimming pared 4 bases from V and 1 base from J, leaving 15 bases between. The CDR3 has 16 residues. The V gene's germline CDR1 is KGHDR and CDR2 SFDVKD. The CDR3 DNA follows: TGTGCCACCAGTGAGGGGGGAGCAGGCGTCCAAGAGACCCAGTACTTC. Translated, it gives CATSEGGAGVQETQYF.

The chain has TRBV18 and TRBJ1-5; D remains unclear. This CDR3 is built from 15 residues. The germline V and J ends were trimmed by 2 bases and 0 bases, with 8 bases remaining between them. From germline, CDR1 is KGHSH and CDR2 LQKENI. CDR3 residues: CASSPTEFSNQPQHF. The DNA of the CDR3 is TGTGCCAGCTCACCAACAGAGTTTAGCAATCAGCCCCAGCATTTT.

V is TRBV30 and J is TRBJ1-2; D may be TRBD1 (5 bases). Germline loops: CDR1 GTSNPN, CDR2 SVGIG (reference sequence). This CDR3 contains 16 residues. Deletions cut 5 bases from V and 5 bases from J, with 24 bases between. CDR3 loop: CAWASQGSALGYGYTF. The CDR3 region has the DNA TGTGCCTGGGCCTCGCAGGGATCGGCTTTAGGGTATGGCTACACCTTC.

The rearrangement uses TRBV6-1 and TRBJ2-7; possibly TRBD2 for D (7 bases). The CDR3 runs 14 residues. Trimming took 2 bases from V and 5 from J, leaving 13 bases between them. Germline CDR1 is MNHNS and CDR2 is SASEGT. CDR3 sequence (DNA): TGTGCCAGCAGTGAAAACGGGGGGCGGAACGAGCAGTACTTC. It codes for CASSENGGRNEQYF.

The CDR3 reads CAWSLKAIPRDHTEAFF. The CDR3 DNA sequence: TGTGCCTGGAGCCTTAAGGCTATCCCCCGGGATCACACTGAAGCTTTCTTT. The chain has TRBV30 and TRBJ1-1; D gene uncertain. CDR1 is GTSNPN and CDR2 is SVGIG in the germline V gene (reference sequence). The length of the CDR3 is 17 residues. V was cut by 3 bases and J by 3 bases, with 23 bases left in between.

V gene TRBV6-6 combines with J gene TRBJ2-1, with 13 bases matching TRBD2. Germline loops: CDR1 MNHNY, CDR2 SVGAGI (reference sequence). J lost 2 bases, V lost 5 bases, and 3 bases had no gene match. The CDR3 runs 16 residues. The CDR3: CASSRLAGGTYNEQFF. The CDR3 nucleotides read TGTGCCAGCAGTCGACTAGCGGGGGGCACCTACAATGAGCAGTTCTTC.

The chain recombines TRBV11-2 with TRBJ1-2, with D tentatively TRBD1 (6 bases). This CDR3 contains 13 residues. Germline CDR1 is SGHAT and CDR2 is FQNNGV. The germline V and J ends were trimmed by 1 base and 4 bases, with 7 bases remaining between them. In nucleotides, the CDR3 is TGTGCCAGCAGCTTAGCAGGGGCCTATGGCTACACCTTC. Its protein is CASSLAGAYGYTF.

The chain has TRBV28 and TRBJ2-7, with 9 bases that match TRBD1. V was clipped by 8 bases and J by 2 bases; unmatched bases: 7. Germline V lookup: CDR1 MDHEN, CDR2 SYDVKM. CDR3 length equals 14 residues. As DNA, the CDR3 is TGTGCCAGCTGCTGGGGGGACAGGGCCTACGAGCAGTACTTC. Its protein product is CASCWGDRAYEQYF.

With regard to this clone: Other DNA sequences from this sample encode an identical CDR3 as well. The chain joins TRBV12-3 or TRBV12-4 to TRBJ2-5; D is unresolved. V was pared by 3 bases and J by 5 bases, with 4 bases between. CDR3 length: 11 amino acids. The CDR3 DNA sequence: TGTGCCAGCAGTTTGAGGGAGACCCAGTACTTC. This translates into CASSLRETQYF.

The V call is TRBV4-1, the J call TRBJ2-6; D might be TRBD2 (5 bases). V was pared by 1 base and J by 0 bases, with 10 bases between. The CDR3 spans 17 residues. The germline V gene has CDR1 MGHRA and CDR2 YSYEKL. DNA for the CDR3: TGCGCCAGCAGCCAAGCTGGGAGATTCTCTGGGGCCAACGTCCTGACTTTC. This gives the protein CASSQAGRFSGANVLTF.

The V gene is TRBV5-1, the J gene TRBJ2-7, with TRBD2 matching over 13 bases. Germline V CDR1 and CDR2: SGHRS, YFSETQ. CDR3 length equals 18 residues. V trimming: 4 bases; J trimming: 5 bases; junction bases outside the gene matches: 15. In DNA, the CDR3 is TGCGCCAGCAGCCCCGGACTAGCGGGGGCCCACGCGTTCCACGAGCAGTACTTC. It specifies CASSPGLAGAHAFHEQYF. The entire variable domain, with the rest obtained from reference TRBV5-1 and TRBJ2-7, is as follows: KAGVTQTPRYLIKTRGQQVTLSCSPISGHRSVSWYQQTPGQGLQFLFEYFSETQRNKGNFPGRFSGRQFSNSRSEMNVSTLELGDSALYLCASSPGLAGAHAFHEQYFGPGTRLTVT.